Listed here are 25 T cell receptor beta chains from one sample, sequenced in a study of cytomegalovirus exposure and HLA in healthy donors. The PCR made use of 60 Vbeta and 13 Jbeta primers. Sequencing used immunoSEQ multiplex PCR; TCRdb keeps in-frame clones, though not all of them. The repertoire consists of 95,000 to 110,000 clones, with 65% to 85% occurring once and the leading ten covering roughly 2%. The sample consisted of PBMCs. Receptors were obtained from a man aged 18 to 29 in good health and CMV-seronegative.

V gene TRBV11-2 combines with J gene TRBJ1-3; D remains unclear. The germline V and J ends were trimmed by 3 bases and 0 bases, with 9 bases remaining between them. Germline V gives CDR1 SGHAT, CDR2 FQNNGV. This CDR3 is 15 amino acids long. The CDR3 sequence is CASSFLAGSGNTIYF. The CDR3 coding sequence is TGTGCCAGCAGCTTTTTGGCGGGCTCTGGAAACACCATATATTTT.

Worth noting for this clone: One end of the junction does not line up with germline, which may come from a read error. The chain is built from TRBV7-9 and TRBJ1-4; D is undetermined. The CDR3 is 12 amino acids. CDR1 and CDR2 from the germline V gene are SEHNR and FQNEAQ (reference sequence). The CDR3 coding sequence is TGTTCCAGCCGCCGGGCTAATGAAAAACTGTTTTTT. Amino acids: CSSRRANEKLFF.

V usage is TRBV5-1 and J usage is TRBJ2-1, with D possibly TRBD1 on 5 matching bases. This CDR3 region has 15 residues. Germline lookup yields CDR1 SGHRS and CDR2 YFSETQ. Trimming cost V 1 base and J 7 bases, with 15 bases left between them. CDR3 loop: CASSLLQGLWNEQFF. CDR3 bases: TGCGCCAGCAGCTTGTTGCAGGGTCTTTGGAATGAGCAGTTCTTC.

Written as DNA, the CDR3 is TGTGCCAGCAGAAGACAGGGCACGATAGGACAGCCCCAGCATTTT. It encodes CASRRQGTIGQPQHF. V and J are TRBV6-1 and TRBJ1-5, with 7 bases fitting TRBD1. V gave up 6 bases and J gave up 7 bases; unmatched junction bases: 12. Per the germline V gene, CDR1 is MNHNS and CDR2 is SASEGT. The CDR3 sequence is 15 residues long.

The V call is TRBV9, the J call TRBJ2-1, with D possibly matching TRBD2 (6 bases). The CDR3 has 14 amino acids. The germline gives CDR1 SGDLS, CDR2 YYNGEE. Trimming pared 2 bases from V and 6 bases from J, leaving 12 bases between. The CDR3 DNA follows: TGTGCCAGCAGCGTCCTCGGGACTCCCAATGAGCAGTTCTTC. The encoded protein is CASSVLGTPNEQFF.

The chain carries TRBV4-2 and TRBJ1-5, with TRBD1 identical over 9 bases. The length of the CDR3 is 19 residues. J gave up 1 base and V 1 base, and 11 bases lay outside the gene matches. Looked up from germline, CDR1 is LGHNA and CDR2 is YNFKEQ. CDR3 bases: TGTGCCAGCAGCCAAGCCGCCGGGACAGGGATTTGGAGCAATCAGCCCCAGCATTTT. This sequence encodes CASSQAAGTGIWSNQPQHF.

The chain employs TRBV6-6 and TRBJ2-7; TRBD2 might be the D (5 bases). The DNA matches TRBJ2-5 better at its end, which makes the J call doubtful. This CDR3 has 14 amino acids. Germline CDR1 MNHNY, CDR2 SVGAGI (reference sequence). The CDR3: CASSYSEVMETQYF. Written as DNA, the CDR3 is TGTGCCAGCAGTTACTCGGAGGTTATGGAGACCCAGTACTTC.

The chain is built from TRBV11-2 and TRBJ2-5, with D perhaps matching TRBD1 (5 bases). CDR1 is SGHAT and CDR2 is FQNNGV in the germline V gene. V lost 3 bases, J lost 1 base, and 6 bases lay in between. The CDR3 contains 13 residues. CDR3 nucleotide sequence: TGTGCCAGCAGCTTCAGGGCCCAAGAGACCCAGTACTTC. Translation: CASSFRAQETQYF.

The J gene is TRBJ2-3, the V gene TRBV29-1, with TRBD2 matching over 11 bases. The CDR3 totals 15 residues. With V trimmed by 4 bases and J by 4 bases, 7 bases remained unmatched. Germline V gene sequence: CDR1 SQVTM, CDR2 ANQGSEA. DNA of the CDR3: TGCAGCGTTGCTGTAGCGGGGGGGCCCGCAGATACGCAGTATTTT. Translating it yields CSVAVAGGPADTQYF.

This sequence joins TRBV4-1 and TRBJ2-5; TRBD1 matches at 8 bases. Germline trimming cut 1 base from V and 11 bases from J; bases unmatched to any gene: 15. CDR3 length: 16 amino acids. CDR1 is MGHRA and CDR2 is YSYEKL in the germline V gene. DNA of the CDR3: TGCGCCAGCAGCCAAGTGGATGTAGGGGGCAGGGGGCGACAGTACTTC. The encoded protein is CASSQVDVGGRGRQYF.

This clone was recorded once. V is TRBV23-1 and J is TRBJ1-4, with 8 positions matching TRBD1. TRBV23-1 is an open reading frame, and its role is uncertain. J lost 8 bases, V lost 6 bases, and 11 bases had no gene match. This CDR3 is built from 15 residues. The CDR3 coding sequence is TGCGCCAGCAGCCCCCCCAGGGGGCGGATGGAAAAACTGTTTTTT. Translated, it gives CASSPPRGRMEKLFF.

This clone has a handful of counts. The CDR3, as DNA: TGCGCCAGCAGCTTGGTACAGGTGAATTCACCCCTCCACTTT. Protein product: CASSLVQVNSPLHF. The gene calls are TRBV5-1 and TRBJ1-6, with D perhaps matching TRBD1 (5 bases). Trimming cost V 0 bases and J 7 bases, with 8 bases left between them. Germline CDR1 SGHRS, CDR2 YFSETQ. The CDR3 totals 14 residues. Drawing the rest from reference TRBV5-1 and TRBJ1-6, the complete variable domain is KAGVTQTPRYLIKTRGQQVTLSCSPISGHRSVSWYQQTPGQGLQFLFEYFSETQRNKGNFPGRFSGRQFSNSRSEMNVSTLELGDSALYLCASSLVQVNSPLHFGNGTRLTVT.

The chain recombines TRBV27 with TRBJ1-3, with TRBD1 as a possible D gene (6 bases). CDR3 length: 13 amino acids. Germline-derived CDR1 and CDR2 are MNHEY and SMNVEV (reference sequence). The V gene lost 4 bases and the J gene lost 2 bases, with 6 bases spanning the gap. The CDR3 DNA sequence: TGTGCCAGCAGTTCAGGGGCTGGAAACACCATATATTTT. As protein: CASSSGAGNTIYF.

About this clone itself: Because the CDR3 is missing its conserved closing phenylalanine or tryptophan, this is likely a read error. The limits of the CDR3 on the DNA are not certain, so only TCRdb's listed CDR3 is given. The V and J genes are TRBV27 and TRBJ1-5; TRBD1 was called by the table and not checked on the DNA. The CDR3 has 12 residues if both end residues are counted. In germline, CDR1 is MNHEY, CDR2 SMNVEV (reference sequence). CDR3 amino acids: CASSLVGGQGLS.

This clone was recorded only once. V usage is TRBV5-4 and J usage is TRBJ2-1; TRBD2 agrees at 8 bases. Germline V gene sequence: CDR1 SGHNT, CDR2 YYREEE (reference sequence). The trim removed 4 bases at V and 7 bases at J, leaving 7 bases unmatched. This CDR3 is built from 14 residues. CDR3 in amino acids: CASSRRGARNEQFF. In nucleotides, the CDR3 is TGTGCCAGCAGCCGGCGGGGGGCCCGGAATGAGCAGTTCTTC.

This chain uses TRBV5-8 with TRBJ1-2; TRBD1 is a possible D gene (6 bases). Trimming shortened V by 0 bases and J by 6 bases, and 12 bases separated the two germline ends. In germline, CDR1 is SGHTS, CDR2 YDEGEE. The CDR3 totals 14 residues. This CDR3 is CASSLGTALDGYTF. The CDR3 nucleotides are TGTGCCAGCAGCTTGGGGACAGCGCTCGATGGCTACACCTTC. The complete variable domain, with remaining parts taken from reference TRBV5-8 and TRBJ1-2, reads EAGVTQSPTHLIKTRGQQATLRCSPISGHTSVYWYQQALGLGLQFLLWYDEGEERNRGNFPPRFSGRQFPNYSSELNVNALELEDSALYLCASSLGTALDGYTFGSGTRLTVV.

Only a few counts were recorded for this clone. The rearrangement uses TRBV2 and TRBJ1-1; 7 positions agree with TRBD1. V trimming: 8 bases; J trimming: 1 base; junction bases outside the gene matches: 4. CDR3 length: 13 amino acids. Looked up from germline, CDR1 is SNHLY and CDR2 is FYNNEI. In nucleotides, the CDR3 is TGTGCCAGCGGACGACAGGGGAACACTGAAGCTTTCTTT. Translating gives CASGRQGNTEAFF.

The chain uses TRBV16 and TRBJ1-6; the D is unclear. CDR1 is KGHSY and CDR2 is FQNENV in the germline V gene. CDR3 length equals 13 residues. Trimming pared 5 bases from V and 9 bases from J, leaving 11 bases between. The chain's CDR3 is CASSSSRGSPLHF. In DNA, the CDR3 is TGTGCCAGCAGCTCGTCGCGGGGTTCACCCCTCCACTTT.

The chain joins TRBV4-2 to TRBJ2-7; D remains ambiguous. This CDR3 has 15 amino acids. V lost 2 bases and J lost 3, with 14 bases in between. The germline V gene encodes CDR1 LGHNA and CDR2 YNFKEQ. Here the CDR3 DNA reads TGTGCCAGCAGCCAATTGAACATACCCGACTACGAGCAGTACTTC. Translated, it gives CASSQLNIPDYEQYF.

Here the CDR3 DNA reads TGTGCCAGCAGCTTACAAGTGCCTCTAACGAATGAGCAGTTCTTC. Protein product: CASSLQVPLTNEQFF. The V and J genes are TRBV7-9 and TRBJ2-1; unclear D gene. Germline V gives CDR1 SEHNR, CDR2 FQNEAQ (reference sequence). V lost 2 bases and J lost 7, with 15 bases in between. This CDR3 region has 15 residues.

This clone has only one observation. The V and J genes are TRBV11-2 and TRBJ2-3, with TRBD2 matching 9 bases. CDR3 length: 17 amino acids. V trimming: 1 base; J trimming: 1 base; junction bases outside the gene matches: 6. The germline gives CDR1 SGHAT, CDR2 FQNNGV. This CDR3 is CASSLVGASGGTDTQYF. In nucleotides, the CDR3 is TGTGCCAGCAGCTTAGTTGGAGCTAGCGGGGGCACAGATACGCAGTATTTT.

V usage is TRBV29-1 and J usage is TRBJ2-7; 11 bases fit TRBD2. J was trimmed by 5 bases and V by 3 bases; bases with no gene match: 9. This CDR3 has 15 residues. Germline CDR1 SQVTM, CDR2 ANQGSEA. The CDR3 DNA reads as TGCAGCGTTGATGGGTTAGCGGGGGGGCCCCACGAGCAGTACTTC. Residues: CSVDGLAGGPHEQYF.

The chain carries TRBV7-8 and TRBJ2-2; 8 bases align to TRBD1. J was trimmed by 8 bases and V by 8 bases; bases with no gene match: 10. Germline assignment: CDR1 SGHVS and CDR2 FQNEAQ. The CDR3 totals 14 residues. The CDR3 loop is CASGHTGGRGELFF. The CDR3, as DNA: TGTGCCAGCGGACACACAGGGGGTAGAGGGGAGCTGTTTTTT. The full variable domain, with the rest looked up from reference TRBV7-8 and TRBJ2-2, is GAGVSQSPRYKVAKRGQDVALRCDPISGHVSLFWYQQALGQGPEFLTYFQNEAQLDKSGLPSDRFFAERPEGSVSTLKIQRTQQEDSAVYLCASGHTGGRGELFFGEGSRLTVL.

The CDR3 is CAIRDDGGGEKLFF. The CDR3, as DNA: TGTGCCATCAGAGATGACGGAGGTGGTGAAAAACTGTTTTTT. The chain uses TRBV10-3 and TRBJ1-4, with D hard to call. V gave up 6 bases and J gave up 7 bases, with 15 bases separating them. Germline V gene lookup returns CDR1 ENHRY and CDR2 SYGVKD. The length of the CDR3 is 14 residues.

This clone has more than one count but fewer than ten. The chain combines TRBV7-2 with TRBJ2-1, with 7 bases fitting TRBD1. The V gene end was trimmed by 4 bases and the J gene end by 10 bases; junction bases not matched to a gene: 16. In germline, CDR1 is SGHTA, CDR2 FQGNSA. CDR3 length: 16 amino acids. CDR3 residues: CASSSSRDRFAREQFF. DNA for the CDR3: TGTGCCAGCAGCTCCTCTCGGGACAGATTCGCCCGCGAGCAGTTCTTC.